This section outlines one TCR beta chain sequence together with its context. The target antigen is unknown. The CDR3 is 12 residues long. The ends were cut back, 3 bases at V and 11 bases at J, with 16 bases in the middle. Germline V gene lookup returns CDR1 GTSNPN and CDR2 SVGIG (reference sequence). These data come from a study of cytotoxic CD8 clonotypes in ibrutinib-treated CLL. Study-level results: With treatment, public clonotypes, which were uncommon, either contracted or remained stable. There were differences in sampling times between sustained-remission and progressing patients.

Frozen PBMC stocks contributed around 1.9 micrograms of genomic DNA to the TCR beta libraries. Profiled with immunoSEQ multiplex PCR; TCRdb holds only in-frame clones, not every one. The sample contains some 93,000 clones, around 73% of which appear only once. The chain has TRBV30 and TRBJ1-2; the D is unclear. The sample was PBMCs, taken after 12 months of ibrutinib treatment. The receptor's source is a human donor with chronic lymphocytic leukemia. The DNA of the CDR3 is TGTGCCTGGAGATTTGCTGTTGGGAGGTACACCTTC. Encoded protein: CAWRFAVGRYTF.